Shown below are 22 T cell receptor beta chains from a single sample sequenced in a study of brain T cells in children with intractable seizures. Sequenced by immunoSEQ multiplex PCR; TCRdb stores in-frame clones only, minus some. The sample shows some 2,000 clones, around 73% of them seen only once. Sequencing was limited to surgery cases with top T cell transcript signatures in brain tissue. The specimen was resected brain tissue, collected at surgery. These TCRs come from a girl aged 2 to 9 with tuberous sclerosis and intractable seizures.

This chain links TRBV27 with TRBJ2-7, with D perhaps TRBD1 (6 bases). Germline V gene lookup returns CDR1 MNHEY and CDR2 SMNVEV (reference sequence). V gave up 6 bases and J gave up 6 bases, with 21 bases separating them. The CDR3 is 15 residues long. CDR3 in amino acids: CASSILQGTVREQYF. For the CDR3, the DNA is TGTGCCAGCAGCATTTTACAGGGAACCGTGCGCGAGCAGTACTTC.

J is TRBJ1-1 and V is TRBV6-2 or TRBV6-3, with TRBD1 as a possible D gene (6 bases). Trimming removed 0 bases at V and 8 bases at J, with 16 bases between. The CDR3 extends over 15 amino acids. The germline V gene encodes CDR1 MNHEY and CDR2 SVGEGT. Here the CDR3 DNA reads TGTGCCAGCAGTTACTCGCTTCGGGGGCCAGGAGAAGCTTTCTTT. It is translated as CASSYSLRGPGEAFF.

Here the CDR3 reads CASSFGAGTGASYEQYF. The CDR3 DNA sequence: TGCGCCAGCAGCTTTGGTGCCGGGACAGGGGCCTCCTACGAGCAGTACTTC. V is TRBV5-1 and J is TRBJ2-7; 10 bases agree with TRBD1. The CDR3 has 17 amino acids. Germline CDR1 SGHRS, CDR2 YFSETQ. The V and J ends lost 2 bases and 0 bases, in that order; junction bases with no gene match: 8.

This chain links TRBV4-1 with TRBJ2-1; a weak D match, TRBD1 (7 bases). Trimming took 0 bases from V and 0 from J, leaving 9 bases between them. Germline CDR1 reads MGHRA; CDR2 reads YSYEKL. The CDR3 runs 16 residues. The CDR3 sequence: CASSQDQGGSYNEQFF. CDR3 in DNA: TGCGCCAGCAGCCAAGACCAGGGGGGCTCCTACAATGAGCAGTTCTTC.

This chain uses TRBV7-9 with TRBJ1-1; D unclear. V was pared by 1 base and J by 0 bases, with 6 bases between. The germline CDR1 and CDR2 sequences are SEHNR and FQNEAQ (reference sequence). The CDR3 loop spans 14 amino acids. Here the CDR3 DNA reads TGTGCCAGCAGCTTAGTCCCCATGAACACTGAAGCTTTCTTT. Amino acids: CASSLVPMNTEAFF.

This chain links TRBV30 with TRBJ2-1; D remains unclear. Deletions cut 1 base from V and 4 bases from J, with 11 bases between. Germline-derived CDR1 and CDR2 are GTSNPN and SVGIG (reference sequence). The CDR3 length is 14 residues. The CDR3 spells CAWSEVQLYNEQFF. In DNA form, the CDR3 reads TGTGCCTGGAGTGAGGTACAGTTATACAATGAGCAGTTCTTC.

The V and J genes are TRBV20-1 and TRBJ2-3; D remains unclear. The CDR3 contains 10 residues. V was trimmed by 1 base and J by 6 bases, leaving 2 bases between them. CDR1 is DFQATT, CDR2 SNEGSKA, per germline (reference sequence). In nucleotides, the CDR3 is TGCAGTGCTAGAGCGGATACGCAGTATTTT. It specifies CSARADTQYF.

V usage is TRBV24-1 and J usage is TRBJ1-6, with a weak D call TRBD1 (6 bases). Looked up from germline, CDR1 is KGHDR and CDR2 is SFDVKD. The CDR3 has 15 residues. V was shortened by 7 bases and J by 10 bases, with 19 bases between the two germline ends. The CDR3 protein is CATSSGTTESSPLHF. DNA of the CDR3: TGTGCCACCAGCTCTGGGACAACCGAATCATCACCCCTCCACTTT.

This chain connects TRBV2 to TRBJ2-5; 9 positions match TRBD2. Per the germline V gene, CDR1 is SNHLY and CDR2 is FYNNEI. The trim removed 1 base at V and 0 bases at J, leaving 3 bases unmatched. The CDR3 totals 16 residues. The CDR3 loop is CASSEGLAEYQETQYF. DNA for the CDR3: TGTGCCAGCAGTGAAGGACTAGCGGAGTACCAAGAGACCCAGTACTTC.

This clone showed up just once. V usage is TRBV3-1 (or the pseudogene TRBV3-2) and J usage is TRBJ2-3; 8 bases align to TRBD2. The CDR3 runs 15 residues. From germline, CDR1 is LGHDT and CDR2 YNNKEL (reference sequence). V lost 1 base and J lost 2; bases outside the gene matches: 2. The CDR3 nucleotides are TGTGCCAGCAGCCAAGGCGGGGGGTTCACAGATACGCAGTATTTT. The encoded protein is CASSQGGGFTDTQYF.

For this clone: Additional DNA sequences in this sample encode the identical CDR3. CDR3 in DNA: TGTGCCAGCAGCGGACAGGGTATTGGGTACGAGCAGTACTTC. It is translated as CASSGQGIGYEQYF. V gene TRBV9 combines with J gene TRBJ2-7; 7 bases map to TRBD1. Germline values: CDR1 SGDLS, CDR2 YYNGEE. J lost 4 bases, V lost 3 bases, and 7 bases had no gene match. This CDR3 contains 14 residues.

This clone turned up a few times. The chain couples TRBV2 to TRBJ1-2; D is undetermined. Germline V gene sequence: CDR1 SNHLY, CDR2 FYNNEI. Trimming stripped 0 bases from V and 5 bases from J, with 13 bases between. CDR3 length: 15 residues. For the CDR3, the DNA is TGTGCCAGCAGTGAAGCGCTCGGAACTCCATATGGCTACACCTTC. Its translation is CASSEALGTPYGYTF.

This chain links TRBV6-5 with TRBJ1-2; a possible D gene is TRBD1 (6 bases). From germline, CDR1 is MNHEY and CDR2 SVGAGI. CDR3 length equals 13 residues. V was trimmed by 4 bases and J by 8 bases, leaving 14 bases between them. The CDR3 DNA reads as TGTGCCAGCAGTTCTTCAGGGGCTAGGGGCTACACCTTC. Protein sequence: CASSSSGARGYTF.

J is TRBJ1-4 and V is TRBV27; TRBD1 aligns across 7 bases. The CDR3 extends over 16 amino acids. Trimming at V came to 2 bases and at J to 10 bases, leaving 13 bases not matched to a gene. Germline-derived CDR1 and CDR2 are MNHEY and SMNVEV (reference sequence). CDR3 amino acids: CASSLTFEGAVAKLFF. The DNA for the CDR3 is TGTGCCAGCAGTTTAACCTTCGAGGGGGCGGTGGCAAAACTGTTTTTT.

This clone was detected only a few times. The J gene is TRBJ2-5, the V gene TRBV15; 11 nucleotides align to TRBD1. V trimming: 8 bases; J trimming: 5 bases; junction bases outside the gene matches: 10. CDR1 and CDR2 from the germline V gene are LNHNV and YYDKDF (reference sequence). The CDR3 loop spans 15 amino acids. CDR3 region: CATARDRGSGETQYF. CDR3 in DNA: TGTGCCACCGCCCGGGACAGGGGGTCCGGGGAGACCCAGTACTTC.

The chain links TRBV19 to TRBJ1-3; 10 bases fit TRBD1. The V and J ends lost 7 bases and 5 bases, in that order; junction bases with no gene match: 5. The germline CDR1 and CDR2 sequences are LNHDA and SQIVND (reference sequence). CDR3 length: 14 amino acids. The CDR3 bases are TGTGCCAGTAAAACCGACAGGGGGCGAAACACCATATATTTT. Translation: CASKTDRGRNTIYF.

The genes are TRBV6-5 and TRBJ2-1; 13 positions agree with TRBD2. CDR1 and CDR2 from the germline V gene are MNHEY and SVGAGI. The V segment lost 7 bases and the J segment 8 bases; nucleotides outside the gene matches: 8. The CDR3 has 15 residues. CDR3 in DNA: TGTGCCAGCAATATACTAGCGGGGGGGCCCGATGAGCAGTTCTTC. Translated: CASNILAGGPDEQFF.

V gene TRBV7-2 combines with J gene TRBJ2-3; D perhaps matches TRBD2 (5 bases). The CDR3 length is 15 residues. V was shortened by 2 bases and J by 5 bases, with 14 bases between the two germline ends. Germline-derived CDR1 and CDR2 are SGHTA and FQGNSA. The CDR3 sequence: CASSLTTGELDTQYF. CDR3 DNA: TGTGCCAGCAGCTTAACAACTGGGGAGCTAGATACGCAGTATTTT.

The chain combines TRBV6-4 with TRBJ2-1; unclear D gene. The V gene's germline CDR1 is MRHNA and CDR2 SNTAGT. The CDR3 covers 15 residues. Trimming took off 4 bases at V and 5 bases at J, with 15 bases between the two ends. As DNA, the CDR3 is TGTGCCAGCAGTGCGTCGCAGTTAGAGCACAATGAGCAGTTCTTC. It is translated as CASSASQLEHNEQFF.

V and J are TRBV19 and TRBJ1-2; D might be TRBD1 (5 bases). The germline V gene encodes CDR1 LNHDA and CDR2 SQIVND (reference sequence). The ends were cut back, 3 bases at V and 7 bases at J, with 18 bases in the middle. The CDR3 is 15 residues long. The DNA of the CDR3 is TGTGCCAGTAGTATGGGTAGGGGCCCGAGGCTTGGCTACACCTTC. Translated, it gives CASSMGRGPRLGYTF. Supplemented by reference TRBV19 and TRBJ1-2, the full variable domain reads DGGITQSPKYLFRKEGQNVTLSCEQNLNHDAMYWYRQDPGQGLRLIYYSQIVNDFQKGDIAEGYSVSREKKESFPLTVTSAQKNPTAFYLCASSMGRGPRLGYTFGSGTRLTVV.

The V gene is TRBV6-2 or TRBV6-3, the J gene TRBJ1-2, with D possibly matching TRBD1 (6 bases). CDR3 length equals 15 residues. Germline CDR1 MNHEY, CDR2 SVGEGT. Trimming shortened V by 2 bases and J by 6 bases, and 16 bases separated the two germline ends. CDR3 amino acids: CASSYTETGTNGYTF. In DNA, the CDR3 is TGTGCCAGCAGTTACACTGAAACCGGGACAAATGGCTACACCTTC.

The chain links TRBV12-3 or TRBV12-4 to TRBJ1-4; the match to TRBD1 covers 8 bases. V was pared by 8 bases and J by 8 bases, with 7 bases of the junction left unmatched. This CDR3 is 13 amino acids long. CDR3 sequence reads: CASVGQGQEKLFF. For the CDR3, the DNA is TGTGCCAGCGTCGGACAGGGTCAGGAAAAACTGTTTTTT.